These 9 T cell receptor beta chains originate from one sample sequenced in a study of blood T cell repertoires in COVID-19. This table comes from immunoSEQ multiplex PCR, and its TCRdb copy is limited to in-frame clones, with some not included. Here the sample spans approximately 110,000 clones, 70% to 90% being singletons. Sample: peripheral blood. The receptors were sampled from a woman aged 45-59 years with acute or convalescent COVID-19.

The chain has TRBV5-1 and TRBJ2-1, with TRBD2 matching 10 bases. From germline, CDR1 is SGHRS and CDR2 YFSETQ. V dropped 3 bases and J dropped 10; count of bases not matched to a gene: 10. The CDR3 length is 15 residues. CDR3: CASSWMGLAGEEQFF. CDR3 in DNA: TGCGCCAGCAGCTGGATGGGGCTAGCGGGGGAAGAGCAGTTCTTC.

The chain carries TRBV27 and TRBJ1-5; D not certain. With 6 bases removed from V and 7 bases from J, the gap between germline ends came to 13 bases. This CDR3 comprises 13 residues. Per the germline V gene, CDR1 is MNHEY and CDR2 is SMNVEV (reference sequence). CDR3 loop: CASSPTFAQPQHF. The CDR3 bases are TGTGCCAGCAGCCCCACTTTCGCGCAGCCCCAGCATTTT.

The chain employs TRBV5-6 and TRBJ1-5; no firm D call. Germline V CDR1 and CDR2: SGHDT, YYEEEE. V gave up 1 base and J gave up 0 bases, with 5 bases separating them. The CDR3 totals 14 residues. CDR3 region: CASSLQNSNQPQHF. In nucleotides, the CDR3 is TGTGCCAGCAGCTTGCAGAATAGCAATCAGCCCCAGCATTTT.

The rearrangement joins TRBV19 to TRBJ1-2, with D unresolved. V lost 5 bases and J lost 2, with 9 bases in between. This CDR3 is built from 13 residues. CDR1 and CDR2 (germline): LNHDA, SQIVND (reference sequence). In DNA, the CDR3 is TGTGCCAGTAGTCCTCAGACAAACTATGGCTACACCTTC. Translating gives CASSPQTNYGYTF.

This clone showed up just once. The V and J genes are TRBV28 and TRBJ1-3; a possible D gene is TRBD1 (6 bases). Germline assignment: CDR1 MDHEN and CDR2 SYDVKM. Trimming took 7 bases from V and 5 from J, leaving 18 bases between them. The CDR3 spans 15 residues. CDR3 nucleotide sequence: TGTGCCAGCACCTTCAAATTTAGGGGGAGAAACACCATATATTTT. This sequence encodes CASTFKFRGRNTIYF.

The chain is built from TRBV6-1 and TRBJ1-3; D uncertain. With 3 bases removed from V and 9 bases from J, the gap between germline ends came to 12 bases. The CDR3 consists of 13 residues. The V gene's germline CDR1 is MNHNS and CDR2 SASEGT. The CDR3 loop reads CASSEAVRSTIYF. Here the CDR3 DNA reads TGTGCCAGCAGTGAGGCAGTAAGAAGCACCATATATTTT.

J is TRBJ1-1 and V is TRBV6-5, with D hard to call. Between the trimmed V and J ends, which lost 10 bases and 2 bases, there was a span of 17 bases. This CDR3 has 14 amino acids. CDR1 is MNHEY, CDR2 SVGAGI, per germline. CDR3 sequence: CAICRTLTNTEAFF. CDR3 coding DNA: TGTGCCATATGCCGGACTCTTACTAACACTGAAGCTTTCTTT.

V gene TRBV24-1 combines with J gene TRBJ2-3; 8 bases match TRBD2. CDR1 KGHDR and CDR2 SFDVKD come from the germline V gene. CDR3 length: 15 residues. J was trimmed by 2 bases and V by 6 bases; bases with no gene match: 6. The CDR3 spells CATSPTGGITDTQYF. The DNA of the CDR3 is TGTGCCACCAGTCCGACGGGGGGGATCACAGATACGCAGTATTTT.

This clone is a singleton in its sample. The CDR3 DNA reads TGTGCCAGCAGTTCCCCAACAACTAATGAAAAACTGTTTTTT. Encoded protein: CASSSPTTNEKLFF. The V call is TRBV6-5, the J call TRBJ1-4, with unresolved D. V shed 4 bases and J shed 0 bases, with 6 bases lying between them. Looked up from germline, CDR1 is MNHEY and CDR2 is SVGAGI. The CDR3 contains 14 residues.